This TCR beta chain derives from a study of T cells in Graves' hyperthyroidism and ophthalmopathy. General observations from the study: Patients with ophthalmopathy were separated from those with stable hyperthyroidism by a 13 V-J model. Prediction of ophthalmopathy progression came a median roughly 6.6 months pre-onset.

At least ten counts were recorded for this clonotype. Its antigen is unknown. Patients were excluded because of uncontrolled infection, other autoimmune disease, pregnancy or lactation. Amplification yielded TCR beta CDR3 regions, with RNA transcripts as the source. In the first-round RT-PCR of the TCR CDR3, the HTBI primer set was used. Each CDR3 protein is one row after TCRdb ran MiXCR on the multiplex PCR reads. The table records 400,000 to 600,000 distinct CDR3 sequences, about 16% of them present only once. Germline V gene data show CDR1 as MNHNY and CDR2 as SVGAGI (reference sequence). This CDR3 is 17 amino acids long. The trim removed 2 bases at V and 3 bases at J, leaving 6 bases unmatched.

Sample: blood. The clonotype was recovered from a woman aged 30 to 39 with Graves' ophthalmopathy. The rearrangement links TRBV6-6 to TRBJ2-3; TRBD1 matches 12 bases. CDR3 residues: CASSYGTGGFITDTQYF. The CDR3 nucleotides are TGTGCCAGCAGTTACGGGACAGGGGGCTTCATTACAGATACGCAGTATTTT.